This T cell receptor (beta chain) originates from a study of somatic mutations in cytotoxic T cells in rheumatoid arthritis. Study-wide results and caveats: The clonality of CD8+ T cells was not significantly different between rheumatoid arthritis patients and age-matched healthy controls. CD8+ clonality rose with age in rheumatoid arthritis patients, unlike in healthy controls.

Libraries were prepared by immunoSEQ multiplex PCR; TCRdb keeps only in-frame clonotypes and omits some of them. This sample yields roughly 16,000 clones, of which around 80% are seen a single time; roughly 4.4% belongs to the top ten. On this clone itself: What it recognizes is unknown.

The sample was CD8+ T cells sorted from blood. The TCR sequence derives from an adult with rheumatoid arthritis.

The CDR3 region is CASSIGSNSPLHF. Written as DNA, the CDR3 is TGTGCCAGTAGTATAGGAAGTAATTCACCCCTCCACTTT. V gene TRBV19 combines with J gene TRBJ1-6; D remains unclear. The CDR3 loop spans 13 amino acids. CDR1 LNHDA and CDR2 SQIVND come from the germline V gene (reference sequence). Between the trimmed V and J ends, which lost 1 base and 6 bases, there was a span of 4 bases.